Below, one T cell receptor beta chain is given with its context. Its target is unknown. Template switching incorporated UMIs with a 6-nucleotide sample barcode. Two nested PCRs, approximately 16 and 10 cycles, amplified TCRalpha and TCRbeta cDNA. TCRdb re-called the 5' RACE reads; every CDR3 protein appears as one record, without DNA. The table counts some 330,000 distinct CDR3 sequences; 5.6% lies in the top ten. This sample is drawn from a study of monozygotic twins with inflammatory bowel disease. Regarding the study as a whole: Especially with disease activity, IBD patients had fewer clonotypes in common with others than healthy twins did. The study found lower TCRbeta diversity (inverse Simpson) in IBD patients than in healthy co-twins.

Germline values: CDR1 SQVTM, CDR2 ANQGSEA. The CDR3 loop spans 12 amino acids. This rearrangement joins TRBV29-1 to TRBJ2-5; checking the TCRdb D call of TRBD2 is not possible without DNA. The origin of this receptor is a human donor with ulcerative colitis or Crohn's disease, or a healthy co-twin of an affected twin (not recorded which). Source material: blood. The CDR3 protein is CSVLSPGETQYF.